This TCR beta chain emerged from a study of cytomegalovirus exposure and HLA in healthy donors. PCR used 60 Vbeta primers and 13 Jbeta primers. Sequencing used immunoSEQ multiplex PCR; TCRdb keeps in-frame clones, though not all of them. The sample lists 180,000 or so clones; around four fifths were seen once. Study-wide results and caveats: Researchers counted around 170 TCR beta chains as cytomegalovirus-associated. The authors assumed roughly uniform sequencing depth across donors for presence/absence analyses. Prior analysis indicated that the majority of TCR beta V segments exhibited productivity approximately 90% or approximately 30% of the time.

Concerning this clone itself: Its specificity is not known.

The V segment lost 4 bases and the J segment 3 bases; nucleotides outside the gene matches: 15. Germline CDR1 and CDR2: SGHRS and YFSETQ. The CDR3 length is 17 residues. Sequencing input: PBMCs. The V and J genes are TRBV5-1 and TRBJ1-1; 7 bases line up with TRBD1. The origin of this receptor is a man between 18 and 35 years old in good health and CMV-seronegative. CDR3 sequence reads: CASSRFNPGQPDTEAFF. The CDR3 nucleotides are TGCGCCAGCAGCCGATTTAACCCGGGACAGCCGGACACTGAAGCTTTCTTT.